This passage covers 12 T cell receptor beta chains from one sample sequenced in a study of OX40 agonist ivuxolimab in advanced cancers. The assay was immunoSEQ multiplex PCR, and TCRdb's table has in-frame clones only and misses some. This table has about 53,000 clones, approximately 90% appearing once. The input for sequencing was CD4+ or CD8+ T cells sorted from blood, taken in a trial of the OX40 agonist ivuxolimab. These receptors were obtained from an adult with an advanced solid tumor such as melanoma, head and neck, liver or kidney cancer.

The CDR3 region is CASSNVDTIYF. The CDR3 DNA is TGTGCCAGCAGTAACGTAGACACCATATATTTT. V and J are TRBV25-1 and TRBJ1-3; D gene ambiguous. V was pared by 5 bases and J by 8 bases, with 7 bases between. Per germline, CDR1 MGHDK and CDR2 SYGVNS. This CDR3 is 11 amino acids long.

The chain links TRBV15 to TRBJ2-7; tentatively, D is TRBD1 (5 bases). Germline CDR1 reads LNHNV; CDR2 reads YYDKDF (reference sequence). V was clipped by 5 bases and J by 7 bases, with 15 bases between them. CDR3 length: 13 amino acids. CDR3 sequence: CATSGSVRGEQYF. DNA for the CDR3: TGTGCCACCAGCGGTTCAGTTAGGGGTGAGCAGTACTTC.

This chain links TRBV18 with TRBJ1-1, with TRBD1 matching over 11 bases. Germline V gene lookup returns CDR1 KGHSH and CDR2 LQKENI. The CDR3 has 15 amino acids. V gave up 2 bases and J gave up 3 bases; unmatched junction bases: 2. CDR3 nucleotide sequence: TGTGCCAGCTCACCAGTGGACAGGGGGCACACTGAAGCTTTCTTT. Translated: CASSPVDRGHTEAFF.

This rearrangement joins TRBV7-3 to TRBJ2-1; 8 bases map to TRBD2. Germline V lookup: CDR1 SGHTA, CDR2 FQGTGA. J was trimmed by 2 bases and V by 1 base; bases with no gene match: 4. The CDR3 extends over 16 amino acids. The CDR3 sequence: CASSLMSSGTYNEQFF. As DNA, the CDR3 is TGTGCCAGCAGCTTAATGAGTAGCGGGACCTACAATGAGCAGTTCTTC.

This chain uses TRBV19 with TRBJ1-1; a possible D gene is TRBD1 (5 bases). V lost 0 bases, J lost 5 bases, and 10 bases lay in between. The CDR3 consists of 14 residues. Germline-derived CDR1 and CDR2 are LNHDA and SQIVND (reference sequence). The chain's CDR3 is CASSIDSGVTEAFF. The DNA of the CDR3 is TGTGCCAGTAGTATAGATTCGGGGGTTACTGAAGCTTTCTTT.

This chain uses TRBV28 with TRBJ1-4; TRBD1 agrees at 8 bases. The CDR3 totals 17 residues. V trimming: 5 bases; J trimming: 3 bases; junction bases outside the gene matches: 11. CDR1 MDHEN and CDR2 SYDVKM come from the germline V gene. The CDR3 sequence is CASSRVQGAWSNEKLFF. CDR3 coding DNA: TGTGCCAGCAGTCGAGTTCAGGGGGCTTGGTCTAATGAAAAACTGTTTTTT.

The rearrangement links TRBV6-5 to TRBJ1-3; 10 bases are shared with TRBD1. CDR1 and CDR2 from the germline V gene are MNHEY and SVGAGI. There are 15 residues in the CDR3. Trimming removed 6 bases from V and 3 bases from J; junction bases left unmatched: 5. The CDR3 DNA is TGTGCCAGCAGCTCGACAGGGGGCCTTGGAAACACCATATATTTT. Translation gives CASSSTGGLGNTIYF.

The rearrangement links TRBV5-4 to TRBJ2-1; D may be TRBD2 (7 bases). The CDR3 runs 16 residues. From germline, CDR1 is SGHNT and CDR2 YYREEE (reference sequence). Trimming stripped 4 bases from V and 7 bases from J, with 21 bases between. CDR3 nucleotides: TGTGCCAGCAGCGGGGGGGGACAAAAGATTTGGAATGAGCAGTTCTTC. Translated, it gives CASSGGGQKIWNEQFF.

The J gene is TRBJ1-6, the V gene TRBV28; D may be TRBD1 (6 bases). The V gene lost 6 bases and the J gene lost 6 bases, with 18 bases spanning the gap. CDR1 and CDR2 from the germline V gene are MDHEN and SYDVKM. The CDR3 runs to 16 residues. CDR3 coding DNA: TGTGCCAGCAGACCAGGGTCGGGGGCCCTTAATTCACCCCTCCACTTT. Translation gives CASRPGSGALNSPLHF.

The chain carries TRBV2 and TRBJ1-5; D unresolved. There are 12 residues in the CDR3. The V gene lost 8 bases and the J gene lost 4 bases, with 9 bases spanning the gap. Looked up from germline, CDR1 is SNHLY and CDR2 is FYNNEI. Here the CDR3 DNA reads TGTGCCAGCGACCCGGGGAATCAGCCCCAGCATTTT. Protein: CASDPGNQPQHF.

This chain links TRBV11-3 with TRBJ2-3; TRBD2 might be the D (7 bases). Per the germline V gene, CDR1 is SGHNT and CDR2 is YENEEA. This CDR3 spans 16 amino acids. V was pared by 1 base and J by 0 bases, with 11 bases between. The CDR3 is CASSLGGGASTDTQYF. The CDR3 DNA reads TGTGCCAGCAGCTTAGGAGGGGGGGCTAGCACAGATACGCAGTATTTT.

V usage is TRBV7-2 and J usage is TRBJ2-5, with 12 bases fitting TRBD1. The CDR3 has 15 amino acids. Germline values: CDR1 SGHTA, CDR2 FQGNSA. V shed 6 bases, J shed 5 bases, and the junction held 7 bases outside the gene matches. The CDR3 spells CASRTGTGGVETQYF. In DNA, the CDR3 is TGTGCCAGCAGAACCGGGACAGGGGGCGTCGAGACCCAGTACTTC.